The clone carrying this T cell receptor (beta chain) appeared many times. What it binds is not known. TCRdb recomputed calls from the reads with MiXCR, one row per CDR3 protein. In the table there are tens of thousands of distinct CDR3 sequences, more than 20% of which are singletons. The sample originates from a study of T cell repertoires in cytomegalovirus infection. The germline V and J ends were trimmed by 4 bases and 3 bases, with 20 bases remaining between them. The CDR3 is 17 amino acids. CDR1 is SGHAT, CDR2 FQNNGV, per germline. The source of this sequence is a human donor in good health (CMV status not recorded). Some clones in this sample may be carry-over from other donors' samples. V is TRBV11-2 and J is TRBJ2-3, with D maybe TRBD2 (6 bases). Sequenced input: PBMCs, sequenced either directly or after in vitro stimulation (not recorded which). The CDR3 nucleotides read TGTGCCAGCAGCTCCCACCTAAATCGCGGGATAACAGATACGCAGTATTTT. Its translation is CASSSHLNRGITDTQYF.